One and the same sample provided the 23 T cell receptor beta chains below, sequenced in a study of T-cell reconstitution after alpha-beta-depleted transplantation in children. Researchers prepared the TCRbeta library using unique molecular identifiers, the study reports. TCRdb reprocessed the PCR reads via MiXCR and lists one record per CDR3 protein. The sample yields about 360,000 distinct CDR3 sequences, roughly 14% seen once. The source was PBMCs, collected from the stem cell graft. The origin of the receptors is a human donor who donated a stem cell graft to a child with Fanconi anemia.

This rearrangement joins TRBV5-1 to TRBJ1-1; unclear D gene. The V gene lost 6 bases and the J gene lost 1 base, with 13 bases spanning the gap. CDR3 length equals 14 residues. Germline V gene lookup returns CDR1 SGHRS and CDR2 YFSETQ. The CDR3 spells CASNPTAGNTEAFF. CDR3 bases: TGCGCCAGCAACCCTACTGCCGGGAACACTGAAGCTTTCTTT.

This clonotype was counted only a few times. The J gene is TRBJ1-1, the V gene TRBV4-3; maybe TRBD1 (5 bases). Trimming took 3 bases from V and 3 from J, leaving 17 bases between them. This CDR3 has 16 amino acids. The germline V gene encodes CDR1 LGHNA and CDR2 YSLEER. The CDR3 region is CASSQGAGGAYTEAFF. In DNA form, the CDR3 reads TGCGCCAGCAGCCAGGGTGCCGGAGGGGCATACACTGAAGCTTTCTTT.

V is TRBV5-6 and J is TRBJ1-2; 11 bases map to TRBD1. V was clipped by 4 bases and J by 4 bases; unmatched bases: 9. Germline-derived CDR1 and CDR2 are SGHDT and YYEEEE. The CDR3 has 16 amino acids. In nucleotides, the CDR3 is TGTGCCAGCAGCCGACGGACAGGGGGCGCTTTCTATGGCTACACCTTC. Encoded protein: CASSRRTGGAFYGYTF.

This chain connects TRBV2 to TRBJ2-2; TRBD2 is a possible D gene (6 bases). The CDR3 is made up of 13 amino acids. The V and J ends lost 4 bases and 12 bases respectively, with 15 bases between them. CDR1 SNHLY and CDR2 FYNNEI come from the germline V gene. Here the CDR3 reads CASSGSIGGKLFF. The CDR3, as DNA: TGTGCCAGCAGTGGCTCCATTGGGGGGAAGCTGTTTTTT.

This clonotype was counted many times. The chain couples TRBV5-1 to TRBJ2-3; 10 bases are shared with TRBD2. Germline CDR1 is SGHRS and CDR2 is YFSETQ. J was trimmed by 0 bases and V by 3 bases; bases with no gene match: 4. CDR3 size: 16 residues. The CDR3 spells CASSWGLASSTDTQYF. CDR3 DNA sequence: TGCGCCAGCAGCTGGGGACTAGCGTCAAGCACAGATACGCAGTATTTT. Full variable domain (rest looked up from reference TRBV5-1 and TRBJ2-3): KAGVTQTPRYLIKTRGQQVTLSCSPISGHRSVSWYQQTPGQGLQFLFEYFSETQRNKGNFPGRFSGRQFSNSRSEMNVSTLELGDSALYLCASSWGLASSTDTQYFGPGTRLTVL.

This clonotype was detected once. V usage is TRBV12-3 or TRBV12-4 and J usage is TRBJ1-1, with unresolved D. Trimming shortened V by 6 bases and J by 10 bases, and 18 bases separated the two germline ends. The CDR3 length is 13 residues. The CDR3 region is CASRSDAYGGAFF. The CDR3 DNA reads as TGTGCCAGCAGGTCCGACGCCTACGGTGGAGCTTTCTTT.

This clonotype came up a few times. CDR3 DNA sequence: TGTGCCAGCGGCGGAACCAATCTTCAGCCCCAGCATTTT. This encodes CASGGTNLQPQHF. The chain carries TRBV28 and TRBJ1-5; D not certain. The germline gives CDR1 MDHEN, CDR2 SYDVKM. The CDR3 is 13 amino acids. V was trimmed by 8 bases and J by 6 bases, leaving 14 bases between them.

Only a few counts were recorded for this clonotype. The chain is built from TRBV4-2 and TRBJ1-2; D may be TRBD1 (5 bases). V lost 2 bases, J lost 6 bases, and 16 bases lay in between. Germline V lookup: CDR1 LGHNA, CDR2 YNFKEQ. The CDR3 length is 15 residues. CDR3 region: CASSQPGRGDDGYTF. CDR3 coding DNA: TGTGCCAGCAGCCAACCTGGAAGAGGGGACGATGGCTACACCTTC.

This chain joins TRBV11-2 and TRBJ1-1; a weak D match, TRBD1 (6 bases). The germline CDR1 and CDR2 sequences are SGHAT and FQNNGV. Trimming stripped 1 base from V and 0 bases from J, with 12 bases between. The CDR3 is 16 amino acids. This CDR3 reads CASSLVTGLLNTEAFF. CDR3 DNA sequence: TGTGCCAGCAGCTTAGTAACAGGGTTACTGAACACTGAAGCTTTCTTT.

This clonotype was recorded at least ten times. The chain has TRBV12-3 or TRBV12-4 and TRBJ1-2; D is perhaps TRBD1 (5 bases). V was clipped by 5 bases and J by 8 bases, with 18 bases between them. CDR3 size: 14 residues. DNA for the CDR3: TGTGCCAGCAGTCGTACAGGAGCTCCGGGAGGCTACACCTTC. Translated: CASSRTGAPGGYTF.

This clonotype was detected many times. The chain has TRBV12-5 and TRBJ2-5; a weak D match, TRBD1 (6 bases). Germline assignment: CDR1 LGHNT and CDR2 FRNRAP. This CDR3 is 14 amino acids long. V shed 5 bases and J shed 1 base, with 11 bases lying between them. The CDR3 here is CASGLGTSQETQYF. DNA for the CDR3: TGTGCTAGTGGTCTGGGGACATCCCAAGAGACCCAGTACTTC.

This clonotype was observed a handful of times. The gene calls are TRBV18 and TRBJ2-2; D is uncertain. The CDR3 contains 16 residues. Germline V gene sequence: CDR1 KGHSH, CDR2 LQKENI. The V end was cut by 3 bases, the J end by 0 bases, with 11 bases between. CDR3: CASSPNELTNTGELFF. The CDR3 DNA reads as TGTGCCAGCTCACCGAATGAATTAACGAACACCGGGGAGCTGTTTTTT.

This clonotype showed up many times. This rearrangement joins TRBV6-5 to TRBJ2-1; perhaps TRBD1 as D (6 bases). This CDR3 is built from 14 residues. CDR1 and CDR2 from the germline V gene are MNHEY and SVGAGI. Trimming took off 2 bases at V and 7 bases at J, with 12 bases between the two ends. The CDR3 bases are TGTGCCAGCAGTTACAAGGGTAGGGGGAATGAGCAGTTCTTC. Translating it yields CASSYKGRGNEQFF.

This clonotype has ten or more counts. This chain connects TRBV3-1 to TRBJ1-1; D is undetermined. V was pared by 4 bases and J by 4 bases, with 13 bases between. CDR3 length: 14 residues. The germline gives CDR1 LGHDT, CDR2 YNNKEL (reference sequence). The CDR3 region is CASSPIRYGTEAFF. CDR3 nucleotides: TGTGCCAGCAGCCCGATCAGATACGGCACTGAAGCTTTCTTT.

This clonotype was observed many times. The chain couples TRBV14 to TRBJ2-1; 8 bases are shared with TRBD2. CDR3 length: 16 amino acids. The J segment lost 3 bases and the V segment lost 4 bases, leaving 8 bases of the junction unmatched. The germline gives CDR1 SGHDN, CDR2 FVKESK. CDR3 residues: CASSPLGGLDYNEQFF. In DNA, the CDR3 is TGTGCCAGCAGCCCCCTAGGGGGACTAGACTACAATGAGCAGTTCTTC. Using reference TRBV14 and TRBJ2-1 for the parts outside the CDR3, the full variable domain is EAGVTQFPSHSVIEKGQTVTLRCDPISGHDNLYWYRRVMGKEIKFLLHFVKESKQDESGMPNNRFLAERTGGTYSTLKVQPAELEDSGVYFCASSPLGGLDYNEQFFGPGTRLTVL.

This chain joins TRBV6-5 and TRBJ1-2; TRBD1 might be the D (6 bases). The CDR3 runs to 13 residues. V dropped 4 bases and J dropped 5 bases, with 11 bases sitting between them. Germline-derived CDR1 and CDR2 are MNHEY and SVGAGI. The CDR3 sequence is CASSLRTVYGYTF. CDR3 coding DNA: TGTGCCAGCAGTTTGCGGACAGTTTATGGCTACACCTTC.

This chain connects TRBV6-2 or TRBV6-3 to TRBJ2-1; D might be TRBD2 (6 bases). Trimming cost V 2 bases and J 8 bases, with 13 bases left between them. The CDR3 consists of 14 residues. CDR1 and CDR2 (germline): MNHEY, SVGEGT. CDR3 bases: TGTGCCAGCAGTTACGTGCGGGGCAGGGATGAGCAGTTCTTC. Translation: CASSYVRGRDEQFF.

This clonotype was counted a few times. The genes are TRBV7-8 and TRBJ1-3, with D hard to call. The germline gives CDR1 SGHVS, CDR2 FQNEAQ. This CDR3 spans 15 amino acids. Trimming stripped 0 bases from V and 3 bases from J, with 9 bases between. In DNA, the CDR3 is TGTGCCAGCAGCTTAGCAGGGCATGGTGGAAACACCATATATTTT. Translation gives CASSLAGHGGNTIYF. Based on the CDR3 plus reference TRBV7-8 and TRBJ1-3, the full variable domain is GAGVSQSPRYKVAKRGQDVALRCDPISGHVSLFWYQQALGQGPEFLTYFQNEAQLDKSGLPSDRFFAERPEGSVSTLKIQRTQQEDSAVYLCASSLAGHGGNTIYFGEGSWLTVV.

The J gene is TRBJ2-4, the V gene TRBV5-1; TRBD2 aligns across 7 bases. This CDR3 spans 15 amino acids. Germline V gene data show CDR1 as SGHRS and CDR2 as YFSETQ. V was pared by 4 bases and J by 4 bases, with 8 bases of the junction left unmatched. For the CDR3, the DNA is TGCGCCAGCAGCATCGGGGGGTCGATTAAAAACATTCAGTACTTC. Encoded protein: CASSIGGSIKNIQYF.

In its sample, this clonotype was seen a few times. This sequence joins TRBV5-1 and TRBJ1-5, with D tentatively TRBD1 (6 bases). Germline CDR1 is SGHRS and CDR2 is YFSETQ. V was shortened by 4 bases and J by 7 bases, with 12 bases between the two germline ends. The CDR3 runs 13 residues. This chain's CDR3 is CASSPDQGQPQHF. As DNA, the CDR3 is TGCGCCAGCAGCCCGGACCAGGGGCAGCCCCAGCATTTT.

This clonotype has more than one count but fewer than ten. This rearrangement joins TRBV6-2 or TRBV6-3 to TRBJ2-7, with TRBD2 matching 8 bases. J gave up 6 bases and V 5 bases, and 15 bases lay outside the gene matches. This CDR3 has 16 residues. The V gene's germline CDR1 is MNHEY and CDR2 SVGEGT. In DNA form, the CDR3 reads TGTGCCAGCAGTCCTATGGCTTTCAGCGGGGGAGGCGAGCAGTACTTC. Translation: CASSPMAFSGGGEQYF.

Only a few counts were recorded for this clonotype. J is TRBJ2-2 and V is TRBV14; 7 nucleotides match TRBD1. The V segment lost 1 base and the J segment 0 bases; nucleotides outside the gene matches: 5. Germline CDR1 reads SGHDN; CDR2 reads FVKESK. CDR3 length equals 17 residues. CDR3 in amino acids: CASSQGTGTANTGELFF. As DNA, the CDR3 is TGTGCCAGCAGCCAAGGGACCGGGACAGCGAACACCGGGGAGCTGTTTTTT. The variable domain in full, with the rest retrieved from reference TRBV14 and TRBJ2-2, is EAGVTQFPSHSVIEKGQTVTLRCDPISGHDNLYWYRRVMGKEIKFLLHFVKESKQDESGMPNNRFLAERTGGTYSTLKVQPAELEDSGVYFCASSQGTGTANTGELFFGEGSRLTVL.

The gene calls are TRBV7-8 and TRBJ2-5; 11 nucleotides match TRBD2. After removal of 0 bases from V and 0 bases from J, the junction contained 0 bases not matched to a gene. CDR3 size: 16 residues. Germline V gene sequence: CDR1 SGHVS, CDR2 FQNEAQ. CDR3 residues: CASSLASGGDQETQYF. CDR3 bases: TGTGCCAGCAGCTTAGCTAGCGGGGGGGACCAAGAGACCCAGTACTTC.